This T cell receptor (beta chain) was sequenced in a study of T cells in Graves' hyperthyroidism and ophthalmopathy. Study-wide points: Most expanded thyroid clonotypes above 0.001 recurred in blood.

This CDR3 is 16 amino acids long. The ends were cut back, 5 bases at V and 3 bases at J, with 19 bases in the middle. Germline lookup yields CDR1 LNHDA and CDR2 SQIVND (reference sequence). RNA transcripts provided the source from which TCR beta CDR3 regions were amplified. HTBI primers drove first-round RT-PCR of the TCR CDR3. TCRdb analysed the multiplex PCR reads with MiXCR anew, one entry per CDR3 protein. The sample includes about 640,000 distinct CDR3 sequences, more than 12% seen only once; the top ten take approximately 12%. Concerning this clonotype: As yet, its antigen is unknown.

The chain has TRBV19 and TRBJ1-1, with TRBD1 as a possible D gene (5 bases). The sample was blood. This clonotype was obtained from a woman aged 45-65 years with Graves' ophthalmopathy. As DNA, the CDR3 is TGTGCCAGTAGTGGGGGGAGGACAATCACGGACACTGAAGCTTTCTTT. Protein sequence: CASSGGRTITDTEAFF.